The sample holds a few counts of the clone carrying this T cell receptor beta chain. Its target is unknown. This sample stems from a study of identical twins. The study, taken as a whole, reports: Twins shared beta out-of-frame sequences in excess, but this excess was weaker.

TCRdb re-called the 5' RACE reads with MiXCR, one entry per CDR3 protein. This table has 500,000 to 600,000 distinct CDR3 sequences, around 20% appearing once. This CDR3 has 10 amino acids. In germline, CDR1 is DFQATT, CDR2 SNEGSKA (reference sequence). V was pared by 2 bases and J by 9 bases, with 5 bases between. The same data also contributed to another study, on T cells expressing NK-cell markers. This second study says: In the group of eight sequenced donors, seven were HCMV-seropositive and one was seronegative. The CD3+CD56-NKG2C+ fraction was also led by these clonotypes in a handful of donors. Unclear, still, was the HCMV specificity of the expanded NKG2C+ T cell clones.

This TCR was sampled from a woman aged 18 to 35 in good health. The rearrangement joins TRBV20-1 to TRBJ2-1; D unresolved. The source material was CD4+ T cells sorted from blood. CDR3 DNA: TGCAGTGCTAGAAGGAGTGAGCAGTTCTTC. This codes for CSARRSEQFF.